These 31 T cell receptor beta chains were all obtained from the same sample, sequenced in a study of cytomegalovirus exposure and HLA in healthy donors. The PCR used 60 Vbeta and 13 Jbeta primers. TCRdb's table, derived via immunoSEQ multiplex PCR, lists solely in-frame clones and lacks some. Of around 130,000 clones in the sample, roughly 80% were seen once. Sequenced material: PBMCs. The receptors were sampled from a man aged 30 to 39 in good health and CMV-seronegative.

The V gene is TRBV28, the J gene TRBJ1-1; D is possibly TRBD1 (5 bases). There are 15 residues in the CDR3. Germline V lookup: CDR1 MDHEN, CDR2 SYDVKM. With 4 bases removed from V and 0 bases from J, the gap between germline ends came to 12 bases. The DNA for the CDR3 is TGTGCCAGCAGTTGGGGGGGAGTCTTGAACACTGAAGCTTTCTTT. As protein: CASSWGGVLNTEAFF.

V gene TRBV5-1 combines with J gene TRBJ2-7, with 9 bases aligning to TRBD1. The CDR3 consists of 14 residues. The V segment lost 0 bases and the J segment 6 bases; nucleotides outside the gene matches: 4. Germline assignment: CDR1 SGHRS and CDR2 YFSETQ. CDR3 sequence (DNA): TGCGCCAGCAGCTTGGTGGGGACAGGGAGCGAGCAGTACTTC. Encoded protein: CASSLVGTGSEQYF.

The sample holds one count of this clone. The chain joins TRBV28 to TRBJ1-2; a possible D gene is TRBD1 (5 bases). The germline gives CDR1 MDHEN, CDR2 SYDVKM. Trimming shortened V by 2 bases and J by 8 bases, and 24 bases separated the two germline ends. The CDR3 extends over 17 amino acids. CDR3 residues: CASSLAGSDHLGGGYTF. The CDR3, as DNA: TGTGCCAGCAGTTTAGCAGGGTCTGATCACCTTGGTGGAGGCTACACCTTC.

The chain combines TRBV10-1 with TRBJ1-6; the D gene is possibly TRBD1 (5 bases). Trimming left V 6 bases short and J 6 bases short, with 15 bases between. The CDR3 runs 15 residues. Germline values: CDR1 WNHNN, CDR2 SYGVQD (reference sequence). Written as DNA, the CDR3 is TGCGCCAGCAGAGCCTCAGGGCAGTTTAATTCACCCCTCCACTTT. Amino acids: CASRASGQFNSPLHF.

The V call is TRBV28, the J call TRBJ1-2; TRBD1 matches at 8 bases. Germline-derived CDR1 and CDR2 are MDHEN and SYDVKM. Trimming removed 7 bases from V and 7 bases from J; junction bases left unmatched: 5. This CDR3 contains 12 residues. CDR3: CASTDRGSGYTF. CDR3 nucleotides: TGTGCCAGCACCGACAGGGGTAGTGGCTACACCTTC.

The CDR3 coding sequence is TGTGCCAGCAGTGTACAGGGTTCTTCGCCCCAGCATTTT. This gives the protein CASSVQGSSPQHF. The chain joins TRBV6-5 to TRBJ1-5, with D maybe TRBD1 (6 bases). Germline V gives CDR1 MNHEY, CDR2 SVGAGI. Trimming removed 5 bases at V and 9 bases at J, with 14 bases between. The CDR3 is made up of 13 amino acids.

On this clone itself: Mismatch with germline at one junction end may stem from a read error. This chain connects TRBV2 to TRBJ2-7, with 8 bases aligning to TRBD1. The length of the CDR3 is 17 residues. Germline V lookup: CDR1 SNHLY, CDR2 FYNNEI. CDR3 protein: CASSDTGTGRRSYEQCF. In nucleotides, the CDR3 is TGTGCCAGCAGTGATACCGGGACAGGCCGCCGCTCCTACGAGCAGTGCTTC.

The chain uses TRBV29-1 and TRBJ2-3; TRBD2 agrees at 8 bases. From germline, CDR1 is SQVTM and CDR2 ANQGSEA. The length of the CDR3 is 14 residues. The V and J ends lost 3 bases and 4 bases, in that order; junction bases with no gene match: 6. The CDR3 DNA reads TGCAGCGTTGACGGGGCGGGGGGTGCAGATACGCAGTATTTT. This sequence encodes CSVDGAGGADTQYF.

The chain couples TRBV9 to TRBJ2-7; 8 nucleotides line up with TRBD1. CDR1 is SGDLS and CDR2 is YYNGEE in the germline V gene. V lost 4 bases and J lost 0; bases outside the gene matches: 6. The CDR3 spans 15 residues. Here the CDR3 DNA reads TGTGCCAGCAGCCCCAGGACAGGGATCTCCTACGAGCAGTACTTC. Encoded protein: CASSPRTGISYEQYF.

The chain is built from TRBV2 and TRBJ1-1; the D gene is possibly TRBD1 (6 bases). This CDR3 contains 11 residues. V was cut by 4 bases and J by 8 bases, with 8 bases left in between. Germline values: CDR1 SNHLY, CDR2 FYNNEI. The CDR3 coding sequence is TGTGCCAGCAGTGGGGGGGGCGAAGCTTTCTTT. Translating it yields CASSGGGEAFF.

The rearrangement joins TRBV7-9 to TRBJ2-5; D is uncertain. V was clipped by 5 bases and J by 1 base, with 14 bases between them. The CDR3 has 15 residues. CDR1 and CDR2 from the germline V gene are SEHNR and FQNEAQ (reference sequence). The CDR3 DNA follows: TGTGCCAGCAGCCAAATTCAGGAATCCCAAGAGACCCAGTACTTC. It specifies CASSQIQESQETQYF.

This clone was recorded once. This chain joins TRBV27 and TRBJ2-3; D perhaps matches TRBD2 (5 bases). Germline V gene lookup returns CDR1 MNHEY and CDR2 SMNVEV (reference sequence). This CDR3 contains 16 residues. V lost 4 bases, J lost 6 bases, and 20 bases lay in between. The CDR3 DNA sequence: TGTGCCAGCAGTTCCCCAGTACTAGGATTAGCGGATACGCAGTATTTT. It translates to CASSSPVLGLADTQYF.

The chain employs TRBV14 and TRBJ2-1; 7 bases line up with TRBD2. CDR3 length: 14 amino acids. J lost 2 bases, V lost 4 bases, and 2 bases had no gene match. The germline V gene has CDR1 SGHDN and CDR2 FVKESK. The DNA for the CDR3 is TGTGCCAGCAGCCGGGACTACACCTACAATGAGCAGTTCTTC. Amino acid sequence: CASSRDYTYNEQFF.

This clone was detected only once. The rearrangement links TRBV25-1 to TRBJ2-7; 9 bases fit TRBD1. Germline V gene data show CDR1 as MGHDK and CDR2 as SYGVNS. The CDR3 sequence is 16 residues long. With 3 bases clipped from V and 4 bases from J, the junction kept 10 bases outside the gene matches. For the CDR3, the DNA is TGTGCCAGCAGTGAGACCGGGACAGGGAATGTATACGAGCAGTACTTC. This sequence encodes CASSETGTGNVYEQYF.

The chain is built from TRBV5-1 and TRBJ1-3; D is possibly TRBD1 (6 bases). Trimming stripped 4 bases from V and 4 bases from J, with 15 bases between. CDR3 size: 15 residues. Germline CDR1 SGHRS, CDR2 YFSETQ. The CDR3 bases are TGCGCCAGCAGCCCCGGGACAATGGGAGGAAACACCATATATTTT. Encoded protein: CASSPGTMGGNTIYF.

J is TRBJ1-2 and V is TRBV9; D is undetermined. V lost 0 bases to trimming and J lost 5 bases, with 11 bases between them. In germline, CDR1 is SGDLS, CDR2 YYNGEE. CDR3 length: 14 amino acids. The CDR3 here is CASSVGRTDYGYTF. CDR3 DNA: TGTGCCAGCAGCGTAGGTCGCACTGATTATGGCTACACCTTC.

V usage is TRBV28 and J usage is TRBJ2-7, with D possibly being TRBD2 (5 bases). Germline loops: CDR1 MDHEN, CDR2 SYDVKM. V was shortened by 5 bases and J by 0 bases, with 14 bases between the two germline ends. The CDR3 is 15 residues long. CDR3 sequence reads: CASSRIPRGSYEQYF. As DNA, the CDR3 is TGTGCCAGCAGTCGTATCCCCCGGGGCTCCTACGAGCAGTACTTC.

The rearrangement joins TRBV7-2 to TRBJ2-3; TRBD2 matches 10 bases. Germline CDR1 reads SGHTA; CDR2 reads FQGNSA. The CDR3 consists of 19 residues. The junction had 12 bases not matched to a gene; V was cut back by 3 bases and J by 0 bases. The CDR3 DNA sequence: TGTGCCAGCAGCTTGAGGGCTAGCGGGGGTTACTCAAGCACAGATACGCAGTATTTT. Amino acid sequence: CASSLRASGGYSSTDTQYF.

Comments on this clone: Other DNA sequences in this specimen translate into the identical CDR3. The V gene is TRBV19, the J gene TRBJ2-5; D is possibly TRBD2 (6 bases). CDR3 size: 16 residues. Germline CDR1 is LNHDA and CDR2 is SQIVND (reference sequence). The V and J ends lost 4 bases and 1 base respectively, with 16 bases between them. CDR3 bases: TGTGCCAGTAGTACTCGTCAGGGACTGAGCCAAGAGACCCAGTACTTC. It translates to CASSTRQGLSQETQYF.

This clone appeared a single time. The V gene is TRBV7-2, the J gene TRBJ2-7; D perhaps matches TRBD1 (5 bases). Germline CDR1 reads SGHTA; CDR2 reads FQGNSA. Trimming removed 1 base at V and 11 bases at J, with 15 bases between. The CDR3 loop spans 13 amino acids. CDR3 residues: CASSLGSQGGEYF. The CDR3 nucleotides are TGTGCCAGCAGCTTAGGCTCCCAGGGCGGAGAGTACTTC.

The V call is TRBV10-3, the J call TRBJ1-4, with a weak D call TRBD1 (5 bases). Germline CDR1 ENHRY, CDR2 SYGVKD. This CDR3 has 16 residues. The germline V and J ends were trimmed by 2 bases and 0 bases, with 10 bases remaining between them. The CDR3 DNA follows: TGTGCCATCAGTGAGGCCCAAGGGGCAACTAATGAAAAACTGTTTTTT. Protein product: CAISEAQGATNEKLFF.

The V gene is TRBV7-2, the J gene TRBJ2-7, with 10 positions matching TRBD1. From germline, CDR1 is SGHTA and CDR2 FQGNSA. With 4 bases clipped from V and 1 base from J, the junction kept 7 bases outside the gene matches. The CDR3 sequence is 16 residues long. The CDR3 reads CASSSSGTGASYEQYF. CDR3 in DNA: TGTGCCAGCAGCTCCTCCGGGACAGGGGCATCCTACGAGCAGTACTTC.

The CDR3 reads CASSLGRAQPQHF. The CDR3 bases are TGTGCCAGCAGCTTAGGCAGGGCACAGCCCCAGCATTTT. The chain uses TRBV13 and TRBJ1-5; tentatively, D is TRBD1 (5 bases). The germline V gene has CDR1 PRHDT and CDR2 FYEKMQ (reference sequence). V shed 0 bases and J shed 7 bases, with 7 bases lying between them. The CDR3 loop spans 13 amino acids. Using reference TRBV13 and TRBJ1-5 for the parts outside the CDR3, the full variable domain is AAGVIQSPRHLIKEKRETATLKCYPIPRHDTVYWYQQGPGQDPQFLISFYEKMQSDKGSIPDRFSAQQFSDYHSELNMSSLELGDSALYFCASSLGRAQPQHFGDGTRLSIL.

Only a few counts were recorded for this clone. CDR3 region: CASSAGPPSYEQYF. CDR3 nucleotides: TGTGCCAGCAGCGCAGGGCCGCCTTCCTACGAGCAGTACTTC. The rearrangement joins TRBV7-2 to TRBJ2-7, with D possibly TRBD1 on 5 matching bases. The CDR3 has 14 amino acids. The V end lost 5 bases, the J end lost 1 base, and 12 bases lay between the germline ends. In germline, CDR1 is SGHTA, CDR2 FQGNSA.

In its sample, this clone was seen once. The chain employs TRBV7-9 and TRBJ1-2; TRBD1 matches 9 bases. CDR1 and CDR2 (germline): SEHNR, FQNEAQ (reference sequence). Unmatched junction bases numbered 11, after V lost 2 bases and J lost 4 bases. The CDR3 extends over 17 amino acids. CDR3 DNA sequence: TGTGCCAGCAGCTTAAGGGACAGGGTCACGATTCCCTATGGCTACACCTTC. Translation: CASSLRDRVTIPYGYTF.

The chain joins TRBV1 to TRBJ2-4; the table's D call of TRBD2 was not tested on the DNA. TRBV1 is described as a pseudogene. The CDR3 is made up of 18 amino acids. CDR3 in amino acids: CTSSQNGIAGGPKNSQYF. DNA of the CDR3: TGCACCAGCAGCCAAAACGGTATAGCGGGGGGCCCCAAAAACAGTCAGTACTTC.

This clone was picked up a small number of times. The V gene is TRBV19, the J gene TRBJ1-1, with D uncertain. In germline, CDR1 is LNHDA, CDR2 SQIVND (reference sequence). V shed 5 bases and J shed 6 bases, with 13 bases lying between them. The CDR3 spans 13 residues. In DNA form, the CDR3 reads TGTGCCAGTAGTCGTCAGGCGATCGCTGAAGCTTTCTTT. Translation: CASSRQAIAEAFF. Variable domain in full (rest from reference TRBV19 and TRBJ1-1): DGGITQSPKYLFRKEGQNVTLSCEQNLNHDAMYWYRQDPGQGLRLIYYSQIVNDFQKGDIAEGYSVSREKKESFPLTVTSAQKNPTAFYLCASSRQAIAEAFFGQGTRLTVV.

This rearrangement joins TRBV19 to TRBJ1-2; 7 positions match TRBD1. There are 14 residues in the CDR3. In germline, CDR1 is LNHDA, CDR2 SQIVND (reference sequence). Germline trimming cut 6 bases from V and 8 bases from J; bases unmatched to any gene: 12. CDR3 bases: TGTGCCAGTAGATCCCCCAAGGGGGCTCAGGGCTACACCTTC. Residues: CASRSPKGAQGYTF.

The chain links TRBV11-2 to TRBJ2-7, with D possibly being TRBD1 (5 bases). Per germline, CDR1 SGHAT and CDR2 FQNNGV. V lost 5 bases, J lost 0 bases, and 17 bases lay in between. There are 16 residues in the CDR3. The CDR3 spells CASSPVNRFSSYEQYF. Here the CDR3 DNA reads TGTGCCAGCAGCCCCGTTAACAGGTTCAGCTCCTACGAGCAGTACTTC.

A single count supports this clone. This chain connects TRBV9 to TRBJ2-3; 10 nucleotides agree with TRBD2. The V gene's germline CDR1 is SGDLS and CDR2 YYNGEE. The CDR3 loop spans 16 amino acids. Trimming removed 5 bases from V and 2 bases from J; junction bases left unmatched: 8. The CDR3 DNA reads TGTGCCAGCAGGGCCGGGACTAGCGAATACACAGATACGCAGTATTTT. Amino acid sequence: CASRAGTSEYTDTQYF.

This sequence joins TRBV19 and TRBJ2-3; no clear D. Trimming shortened V by 9 bases and J by 2 bases, and 12 bases separated the two germline ends. The CDR3 runs to 13 residues. Germline V gene lookup returns CDR1 LNHDA and CDR2 SQIVND (reference sequence). The CDR3 here is CASNRAVTDTQYF. CDR3 DNA sequence: TGTGCCAGCAACAGAGCAGTCACAGATACGCAGTATTTT.